Presented here are 3 T cell receptor beta chains from one specimen sequenced in a study of T cells after yellow fever vaccination. MiXCR, applied by TCRdb to the 5' RACE reads, yields one record per CDR3 protein. The data hold fewer than 100,000 distinct CDR3 sequences, with 8.9% observed a single time. Sequences were derived from CD8+ T cells not binding an NS4B(214-222) dextramer, sorted from PBMCs, sampled roughly 14 days after the first yellow fever vaccination. These receptors were collected from a man between 18 and 29 years old who received the YFV17D yellow fever vaccine.

The J gene is TRBJ2-2, the V gene TRBV6-5, with 8 bases identical to TRBD1. The germline CDR1 and CDR2 sequences are MNHEY and SVGAGI. Trimming removed 4 bases from V and 2 bases from J; junction bases left unmatched: 9. This CDR3 comprises 17 residues. For the CDR3, the DNA is TGTGCCAGCAGTTGGGGGATGGGACAGGACAACACCGGGGAGCTGTTTTTT. Translation gives CASSWGMGQDNTGELFF.

This clonotype was seen a few times. CDR3 residues: CATRGGRTDTQYF. CDR3 nucleotide sequence: TGTGCCACCAGGGGGGGGCGAACAGATACGCAGTATTTT. The rearrangement links TRBV6-2 or TRBV6-3 to TRBJ2-3; D could derive from TRBD1 or TRBD2 (7 bases each). Germline V lookup: CDR1 MNHEY, CDR2 SVGEGT. This CDR3 is built from 13 residues. V was cut by 10 bases and J by 3 bases, with 14 bases left in between.

The chain links TRBV9 to TRBJ1-1, with D tentatively TRBD1 (6 bases). V lost 4 bases and J 5 bases, leaving 12 bases between the germline ends. Germline V gives CDR1 SGDLS, CDR2 YYNGEE. The CDR3 has 13 residues. Written as DNA, the CDR3 is TGTGCCAGCAGCACAGAGGGGGATACTGAAGCTTTCTTT. It translates to CASSTEGDTEAFF.